This T cell receptor beta chain was retrieved from a study of technical replicates of blood from a few donors. The table came from immunoSEQ multiplex PCR; TCRdb's copy has only in-frame clones and leaves some out. Of about 64,000 clones listed, approximately 86% are singletons. The V and J ends lost 6 bases and 1 base respectively, with 11 bases between them. The CDR3 is 15 amino acids. Germline CDR1 SGHTS, CDR2 YDEGEE. This receptor was taken from a human donor in good health. Some clones in this sample may be carry-over from other donors' samples. The rearrangement joins TRBV5-8 to TRBJ2-6, with no clear D. Sequencing used PBMCs. This CDR3 is CASTHRSSGANVLTF. The CDR3 DNA follows: TGTGCCAGCACCCATCGGAGTTCTGGGGCCAACGTCCTGACTTTC.